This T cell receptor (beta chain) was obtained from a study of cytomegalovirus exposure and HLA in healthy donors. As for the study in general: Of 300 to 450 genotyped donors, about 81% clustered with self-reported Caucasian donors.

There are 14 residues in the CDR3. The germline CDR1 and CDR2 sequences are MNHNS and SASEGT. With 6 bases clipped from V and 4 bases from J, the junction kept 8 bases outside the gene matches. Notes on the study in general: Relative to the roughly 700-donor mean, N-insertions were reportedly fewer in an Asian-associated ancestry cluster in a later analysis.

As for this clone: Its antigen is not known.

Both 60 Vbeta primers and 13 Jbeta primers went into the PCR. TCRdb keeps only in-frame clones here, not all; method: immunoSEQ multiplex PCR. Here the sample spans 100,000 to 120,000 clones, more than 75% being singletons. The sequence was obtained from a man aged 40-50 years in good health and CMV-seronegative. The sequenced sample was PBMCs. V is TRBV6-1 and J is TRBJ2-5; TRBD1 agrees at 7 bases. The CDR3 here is CASRQTGRGETQYF. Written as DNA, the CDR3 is TGTGCCAGCAGGCAGACAGGGAGAGGAGAGACCCAGTACTTC.